The clone carrying this T cell receptor beta chain was observed many times. Its antigen remains unidentified. The CDR3 is made up of 14 amino acids. Germline V gene lookup returns CDR1 MNHNS and CDR2 SASEGT. V lost 5 bases to trimming and J lost 0 bases, with 9 bases between them. The data were taken from a study of shared clonotypes between healthy human individuals. Points from the study as a whole: Deeper or shallower sequencing was expected to change how clonotypes are shared among donors.

TCRdb's table, derived via immunoSEQ multiplex PCR, lists solely in-frame clones and lacks some. This sample carries 400,000 to 500,000 clones, 79% of them seen once, and the ten largest clones take 9.5% to 15%. The source of this sequence is a woman aged 40 to 49 in good health. Some clones in this sample may be carry-over from other donors' samples. This chain joins TRBV6-1 and TRBJ2-3, with no clear D. The sample taken for sequencing was PBMCs. The CDR3 nucleotides read TGTGCCAGCAGTTTGGACGTTAGCACAGATACGCAGTATTTT. It codes for CASSLDVSTDTQYF.